Listed below are T cell receptor beta chains from one sample, sequenced in a study of cytomegalovirus exposure and HLA in healthy donors. TCRdb's table, derived via immunoSEQ multiplex PCR, lists solely in-frame clones and lacks some. The top ten hold 1.5% to 2% of the sample, which has about 76,000 clones, roughly 80% seen once. The material sequenced was PBMCs. These receptors were obtained from a young woman in good health and CMV-seronegative. The CDR3 runs from the conserved cysteine through the conserved F or W. A D gene is named only where the DNA matches it firmly. Rows give clone size only sometimes, using once, few, many, or a class for an expanded clone.

J,size,D,V,DNA,CDR3
TRBJ2-7,once,TRBD2,TRBV6-1,TGTGCCAGCAGGGGGCGAGGCGGGGGTTACGAGCAGTACTTC,CASRGRGGGYEQYF
TRBJ2-7,once,TRBD1,TRBV6-5,TGTGCCAGCAGTCGGGACAGGACCCTATACGAGCAGTACTTC,CASSRDRTLYEQYF
TRBJ1-1,-,TRBD1,TRBV6-1,TGTGCCAGCAGAGCACCAGGGGGATTTACTGAAGCTTTCTTT,CASRAPGGFTEAFF
TRBJ2-7,few,-,TRBV5-4,TGTGCCAGCAGCGTTTCGCTAGCGTCCTACGAGCAGTACTTC,CASSVSLASYEQYF
TRBJ1-5,-,-,TRBV28,TGTGCCAGCAGCCCCCCTAATCAGCCCCAGCATTTT,CASSPPNQPQHF
TRBJ2-5,-,-,TRBV9,TGTGCCAGCAGCGTAGGGCAGGGGGGAGAGGCCCAGTACTTC,CASSVGQGGEAQYF
TRBJ2-2,-,TRBD2,TRBV28,TGTGCCAGCAGTTTCATACTAGCGGGAGTCGGGGAGCTGTTTTTT,CASSFILAGVGELFF
TRBJ2-1,few,TRBD2,TRBV19,TGTGCCAGTAGTCGCGGGACTAGCGGGGTCAAAAGCGGCTACAATGAGCAGTTCTTC,CASSRGTSGVKSGYNEQFF
TRBJ1-5,-,-,TRBV7-9,TGTTCCTCCATGGGGAGTAGCCAGCCCCAGCATTTT,CSSMGSSQPQHF
TRBJ2-1,-,TRBD2,TRBV29-1,TGCAGCGTTGTGGTGACTAGCGTTGATGAGCAGTTCTTC,CSVVVTSVDEQFF
TRBJ1-3,-,TRBD1,TRBV19,TGTGCCAGTAGGGACAGGGGGCCGGCTGGAAACACCATATATTTT,CASRDRGPAGNTIYF
TRBJ2-7,-,-,TRBV5-1,TGCGCCAGCAGCGCAGGGACTTACGAGCAGTACTTC,CASSAGTYEQYF
TRBJ2-5,-,-,TRBV2,TGTGCCAGCAGTGAAACCCCTAGAGGGAAGCAGACCCAGTACTTC,CASSETPRGKQTQYF
TRBJ1-6,-,-,TRBV6-4,TGTGCCAGCAGTGCCGGGGGTCAGCACTCACCCCTCCACTTT,CASSAGGQHSPLHF
TRBJ2-2,-,TRBD2,TRBV19,TGTGCCAGTACCCCTCTAGCGGGAGGTAACACCGGGGAGCTGTTTTTT,CASTPLAGGNTGELFF
TRBJ2-3,once,TRBD1,TRBV6-6,TGTGCCAGCAGCCTGGGGGGACAGGCCCACACAGATACGCAGTATTTT,CASSLGGQAHTDTQYF
TRBJ1-6,few,-,TRBV7-9,TGTGCCAGCAGCTTAGGGACAGTCAATTCACCCCTCCACTTT,CASSLGTVNSPLHF
TRBJ2-3,-,-,TRBV5-1,TGCGCCAGCAGCGATTCACGGACAGATACGCAGTATTTT,CASSDSRTDTQYF
TRBJ1-5,few,-,TRBV19,TGTGCCAGTAGTATATTGAGGGGGTTGAATCAGCCCCAGCATTTT,CASSILRGLNQPQHF
TRBJ2-7,-,TRBD1,TRBV9,TGTGCCAGCAGCCCCTTGGGACAGGGGGTTTCCGAGCAGTACTTC,CASSPLGQGVSEQYF
TRBJ2-5,-,TRBD1,TRBV5-1,TGCGCCAGCAGCTCCGGACAGGTTGGGACCCAGTACTTC,CASSSGQVGTQYF
TRBJ1-2,-,TRBD1,TRBV4-3,TGCGCCAGCAGCCAAGTCCGACAGGGGGGCAATGGCTACACCTTC,CASSQVRQGGNGYTF
TRBJ1-1,few,-,TRBV19,TGTGCCAGCCACCCTGATCCGGGTTCCACTGAAGCTTTCTTT,CASHPDPGSTEAFF
TRBJ1-2,-,-,TRBV10-3,TGTGCCATCAGTGAGTTAGACAGAGATAACTATGGCTACACCTTC,CAISELDRDNYGYTF
TRBJ2-7,once,-,TRBV21-1,TGTGCCAGCAGCAAAGGAGGAGGGGGACTAGCGGGAGAGTCCTACGAGCAGTACTTC,CASSKGGGGLAGESYEQYF
TRBJ2-1,-,-,TRBV7-2,TGTGCCAGCAGCTTAGGTGCCTTTCGGGGGCAGTTCTTC,CASSLGAFRGQFF
TRBJ2-1,-,-,TRBV6-1,TGTGCCAGCAGTGAAGGGTTGGGGGCGGATGAGCAGTTCTTC,CASSEGLGADEQFF
TRBJ2-7,-,TRBD2,TRBV28,TGTGCCAGCAGCCTCCCCGGGACTAGCGGGAGCACCGAGCAGTACTTC,CASSLPGTSGSTEQYF
TRBJ2-7,-,TRBD2,TRBV5-1,TGCGCCAGCAGTCCCGCGGCGGGGGGGCGGGACCGCGGGTACGAGCAGTACTTC,CASSPAAGGRDRGYEQYF
TRBJ1-1,-,TRBD1,TRBV28,TGTGCCAGCAGTGAGGGACAGGGAGTGTCTGAAGCTTTCTTT,CASSEGQGVSEAFF
TRBJ2-1,-,TRBD1,TRBV7-9,TGTGCCAGCAGCTTAGCGCGGACAGGGCTACACAATGAGCAGTTCTTC,CASSLARTGLHNEQFF
TRBJ2-1,-,TRBD2,TRBV27,TGTGCCAGCACACAGTCGGCGGGGGGCTACAATGAGCAGTTCTTC,CASTQSAGGYNEQFF
TRBJ2-2,-,TRBD1,TRBV9,TGTGCCAGCAGCGTAGACAGGGGAGCCGGGGAGCTGTTTTTT,CASSVDRGAGELFF
TRBJ2-1,-,TRBD1,TRBV18,TGTGCCAGCTCATCGCCACCGGGACAGGGCCCCCACAATGAGCAGTTCTTC,CASSSPPGQGPHNEQFF
TRBJ2-5,-,-,TRBV5-4,TGTGCCAGCAGCTCCCGGACAGCGCGGGGGGAGACCCAGTACTTC,CASSSRTARGETQYF
TRBJ2-7,-,-,TRBV30,TGTGCCTGGAGGGGAGGCGGTCTAGCTCTCTCCTACGAGCAGTACTTC,CAWRGGGLALSYEQYF
TRBJ2-2,-,TRBD2,TRBV28,TGTGCCAGCAGTAATAGCGGGCTGAACACCGGGGAGCTGTTTTTT,CASSNSGLNTGELFF
TRBJ1-1,-,-,TRBV18,TGTGCCAGCTCACCGGGGAGTAACACTGAAGCTTTCTTT,CASSPGSNTEAFF
TRBJ2-6,-,TRBD1,TRBV2,TGTGCCAGCACGGGACAGATCTCTGGGGCCAACGTCCTGACTTTT,CASTGQISGANVLTF
TRBJ1-5,-,TRBD1,TRBV23-1,TGCGCCAGCAGCCCCGGACAGGCGAACAATCAGCCCCAGCATTTT,CASSPGQANNQPQHF
TRBJ2-5,once,TRBD1,TRBV29-1,TGCAGCGTTGTGGGACAGGACCAAGAGACCCAGTACTTC,CSVVGQDQETQYF
TRBJ2-3,-,-,TRBV10-3,TGTGCCATAGGCGGGGTCACGGATACGCAGTATTTT,CAIGGVTDTQYF
TRBJ2-7,-,-,TRBV19,TGTGCCAGTAGTACTCCAGAGGGCTACGAGCAGTACTTC,CASSTPEGYEQYF
TRBJ1-6,once,-,TRBV11-2,TGTGCCAGCAGCTTGGCCAGGGGTCATAATTCACCCCTCCACTTT,CASSLARGHNSPLHF
TRBJ2-1,-,-,TRBV5-1,TGCGCCAGCAGCTTGGCGGGAAGTAAGTACAATGAGCAGTTCTTC,CASSLAGSKYNEQFF
TRBJ2-7,-,TRBD1,TRBV7-9,TGTGCCGGCAGCTTACCAGGGGGCTACGAGCAGTACTTC,CAGSLPGGYEQYF